Each of the 23 T cell receptor beta chains below was sequenced from the same sample in a study of blood T cells in healthy people across ages. Then a second PCR, running about 6 to 12 cycles, was carried out with a sample-barcoded 5' primer and a J-beta primer mix. TCRdb called the 5' RACE reads again in MiXCR, with one record for every CDR3 protein. This sample has more than 1.4 million distinct CDR3 sequences; around 39% occur once, and the top ten carry approximately 7.9%. The sequencing sample was made of blood. The receptor set was obtained from a woman between 18 and 29 years old in good health.

This clonotype is a singleton in its sample. The chain is built from TRBV9 and TRBJ2-6; D is unresolved. Trimming removed 0 bases at V and 4 bases at J, with 11 bases between. This CDR3 spans 16 amino acids. Germline V lookup: CDR1 SGDLS, CDR2 YYNGEE. CDR3 loop: CASSVGGVPGANVLTF. The CDR3, as DNA: TGTGCCAGCAGCGTAGGTGGGGTCCCCGGGGCCAACGTCCTGACTTTC.

This clonotype was found a few times. The V call is TRBV12-3 or TRBV12-4, the J call TRBJ1-1; D is undetermined. There are 13 residues in the CDR3. V was cut by 7 bases and J by 0 bases, with 9 bases left in between. This CDR3 reads CASTREMNTEAFF. CDR3 in DNA: TGTGCCAGCACTAGGGAAATGAACACTGAAGCTTTCTTT.

The rearrangement joins TRBV25-1 to TRBJ2-7, with TRBD2 identical over 11 bases. The CDR3 extends over 17 amino acids. The J segment lost 0 bases and the V segment lost 3 bases, leaving 7 bases of the junction unmatched. Germline assignment: CDR1 MGHDK and CDR2 SYGVNS. CDR3 DNA: TGTGCCAGCAGTGAGTCAATAGCGGGAGGGAGCTCCTACGAGCAGTACTTC. The encoded protein is CASSESIAGGSSYEQYF.

The chain combines TRBV4-1 with TRBJ2-5; D ambiguous. V was shortened by 4 bases and J by 4 bases, with 22 bases between the two germline ends. The CDR3 runs 17 residues. Germline values: CDR1 MGHRA, CDR2 YSYEKL. DNA of the CDR3: TGCGCCAGCAGCCCCGAGAAATTCAAGGCATACCCAGAGACCCAGTACTTC. Its translation is CASSPEKFKAYPETQYF.

This clonotype was recorded many times. V is TRBV10-3 and J is TRBJ2-5; D ambiguous. CDR3 length equals 12 residues. CDR1 is ENHRY and CDR2 is SYGVKD in the germline V gene. Trimming left V 2 bases short and J 5 bases short, with 6 bases between. The CDR3 region has the DNA TGTGCCATCAGTGAGAATGTCGAGACCCAGTACTTC. It encodes CAISENVETQYF.

This clonotype has more than one count but fewer than ten. CDR3 protein: CASSKGHRAQYF. The CDR3 nucleotides read TGTGCCAGCTCTAAGGGGCATAGGGCCCAGTACTTC. J is TRBJ2-5 and V is TRBV27; maybe TRBD1 (5 bases). Trimming took 8 bases from V and 9 from J, leaving 16 bases between them. Germline V gives CDR1 MNHEY, CDR2 SMNVEV (reference sequence). CDR3 size: 12 residues.

This chain connects TRBV6-5 to TRBJ1-3, with D hard to call. The CDR3 runs 14 residues. Trimming stripped 4 bases from V and 1 base from J, with 8 bases between. Germline CDR1 MNHEY, CDR2 SVGAGI. For the CDR3, the DNA is TGTGCCAGCAGTTCCAAGGAGTCTGGAAACACCATATATTTT. This translates into CASSSKESGNTIYF.

The chain links TRBV20-1 to TRBJ2-3; D remains unclear. Per germline, CDR1 DFQATT and CDR2 SNEGSKA (reference sequence). The CDR3 sequence is 12 residues long. The V gene lost 6 bases and the J gene lost 2 bases, with 9 bases spanning the gap. The DNA for the CDR3 is TGCAGTGCCCTCTTGTCCACAGATACGCAGTATTTT. Residues: CSALLSTDTQYF.

This chain joins TRBV6-6 and TRBJ2-3; unclear D gene. The V gene lost 7 bases and the J gene lost 6 bases, with 14 bases spanning the gap. This CDR3 comprises 13 residues. Germline values: CDR1 MNHNY, CDR2 SVGAGI (reference sequence). The CDR3 DNA sequence: TGTGCCAGCACCGTGGCGACGGTTGATACGCAGTATTTT. Amino acids: CASTVATVDTQYF.

A few counts support this clonotype. The chain carries TRBV3-1 and TRBJ2-2, with 7 bases that match TRBD1. The CDR3 loop spans 14 amino acids. The J segment lost 4 bases and the V segment lost 7 bases, leaving 6 bases of the junction unmatched. Germline CDR1 LGHDT, CDR2 YNNKEL (reference sequence). CDR3 protein: CASKKQGSTGELFF. The CDR3 DNA follows: TGTGCCAGCAAGAAACAGGGGAGCACCGGGGAGCTGTTTTTT.

This rearrangement joins TRBV7-9 to TRBJ2-1, with D unresolved. There are 14 residues in the CDR3. The V and J ends lost 2 bases and 6 bases respectively, with 11 bases between them. CDR1 is SEHNR and CDR2 is FQNEAQ in the germline V gene (reference sequence). The CDR3 loop is CASSLYPRLNEQFF. The CDR3 region has the DNA TGTGCCAGCAGCTTATACCCTAGGCTCAATGAGCAGTTCTTC.

This clonotype was counted only a few times. J is TRBJ2-1 and V is TRBV2; TRBD1 agrees at 7 bases. The CDR3 spans 12 residues. J gave up 10 bases and V 9 bases, and 9 bases lay outside the gene matches. The germline V gene has CDR1 SNHLY and CDR2 FYNNEI. This CDR3 reads CARGTGAIEQFF. For the CDR3, the DNA is TGTGCCAGAGGAACAGGGGCAATCGAGCAGTTCTTC. Based on the CDR3 plus reference TRBV2 and TRBJ2-1, the full variable domain is EPEVTQTPSHQVTQMGQEVILRCVPISNHLYFYWYRQILGQKVEFLVSFYNNEISEKSEIFDDQFSVERPDGSNFTLKIRSTKLEDSAMYFCARGTGAIEQFFGPGTRLTVL.

This clonotype was counted a few times. The V call is TRBV6-5, the J call TRBJ2-7; D unresolved. CDR3 length: 14 amino acids. V lost 0 bases and J 0 bases, leaving 6 bases between the germline ends. The germline V gene has CDR1 MNHEY and CDR2 SVGAGI. The CDR3 nucleotides read TGTGCCAGCAGTTACTCTGCCCTCTCCTACGAGCAGTACTTC. Translating it yields CASSYSALSYEQYF.

There are a few counts of this clonotype. A read error is likely here: a far larger clone is one base away. The V and J genes are TRBV6-5 and TRBJ2-5; no clear D. Germline CDR1 MNHEY, CDR2 SVGAGI. The CDR3 is made up of 11 amino acids. Deletions cut 7 bases from V and 1 base from J, with 4 bases between. The CDR3 coding sequence is TGTGCCAGCACCTCCCAAGAGACCCAGTACTTC. The encoded protein is CASTSQETQYF.

The chain recombines TRBV6-2 or TRBV6-3 with TRBJ2-5; D is possibly TRBD2 (6 bases). The end of the DNA fits TRBJ2-7 better, so the J call may be wrong. Germline V gene data show CDR1 as MNHEY and CDR2 as SVGEGT. This CDR3 comprises 12 residues. The CDR3: CASSYWGGEQYF. The DNA of the CDR3 is TGTGCCAGCAGTTACTGGGGAGGCGAGCAGTACTTC.

The rearrangement joins TRBV4-1 to TRBJ1-1; D not certain. Trimming cost V 6 bases and J 0 bases, with 20 bases left between them. Germline values: CDR1 MGHRA, CDR2 YSYEKL. This CDR3 is 17 amino acids long. The CDR3 nucleotides read TGCGCCAGCAGTCAGGTGGTTGGAGGTCGGATGAACACTGAAGCTTTCTTT. It yields the protein CASSQVVGGRMNTEAFF.

This clonotype turned up a few times. This chain uses TRBV13 with TRBJ1-6; D is ambiguous. This CDR3 region has 12 residues. The V end lost 7 bases, the J end lost 9 bases, and 10 bases lay between the germline ends. In germline, CDR1 is PRHDT, CDR2 FYEKMQ (reference sequence). CDR3 amino acids: CASKEGGSPLHF. The DNA of the CDR3 is TGTGCCAGCAAGGAAGGTGGTTCACCCCTCCACTTT. Full variable domain (outside the CDR3, taken from reference TRBV13 and TRBJ1-6): AAGVIQSPRHLIKEKRETATLKCYPIPRHDTVYWYQQGPGQDPQFLISFYEKMQSDKGSIPDRFSAQQFSDYHSELNMSSLELGDSALYFCASKEGGSPLHFGNGTRLTVT.

This clonotype was observed a few times. This chain links TRBV27 with TRBJ1-4; possible D gene TRBD1, 5 bases. Trimming shortened V by 5 bases and J by 14 bases, and 12 bases separated the two germline ends. Germline-derived CDR1 and CDR2 are MNHEY and SMNVEV (reference sequence). The CDR3 sequence is 11 residues long. This chain's CDR3 is CASSGGPKLFF. CDR3 in DNA: TGTGCCAGCAGTGGGGGACCGAAGCTGTTTTTT.

This chain uses TRBV20-1 with TRBJ2-4; D is undetermined. This CDR3 has 13 residues. In germline, CDR1 is DFQATT, CDR2 SNEGSKA (reference sequence). The V end was cut by 1 base, the J end by 7 bases, with 11 bases between. The CDR3 region has the DNA TGCAGTGCTAGAGGTGGGGAACTGAACATTCAGTACTTC. Its protein product is CSARGGELNIQYF.

V gene TRBV6-2 or TRBV6-3 combines with J gene TRBJ1-2; 7 positions agree with TRBD1. V shed 6 bases, J shed 1 base, and the junction held 11 bases outside the gene matches. The V gene's germline CDR1 is MNHEY and CDR2 SVGEGT. The CDR3 runs 16 residues. CDR3 nucleotides: TGTGCCAGCAGCCCCCATCGAACAGGGGTTAACTATGGCTACACCTTC. Translated, it gives CASSPHRTGVNYGYTF.

In its sample, this clonotype was seen many times. The V gene is TRBV12-3 or TRBV12-4, the J gene TRBJ1-5; TRBD1 matches 8 bases. J lost 3 bases, V lost 6 bases, and 7 bases had no gene match. The CDR3 consists of 15 residues. This CDR3 reads CASSLQGASNQPQHF. DNA for the CDR3: TGTGCCAGCAGCCTTCAGGGGGCTTCCAATCAGCCCCAGCATTTT.

This sequence joins TRBV11-2 and TRBJ2-5, with D possibly TRBD2 on 5 matching bases. The J call may be in error: the DNA end matches TRBJ2-7 better. Per germline, CDR1 SGHAT and CDR2 FQNNGV. The CDR3 totals 15 residues. The CDR3 here is CASSFTESSRGEQYF. Here the CDR3 DNA reads TGTGCCAGCAGCTTCACAGAGAGCTCCCGGGGCGAGCAGTACTTC.

This clonotype turned up a few times. This chain uses TRBV2 with TRBJ1-5; TRBD1 might be the D (6 bases). Germline loops: CDR1 SNHLY, CDR2 FYNNEI. The V and J ends lost 3 bases and 0 bases respectively, with 18 bases between them. This CDR3 region has 18 residues. The CDR3 here is CASSDPGQGSYSNQPQHF. In nucleotides, the CDR3 is TGTGCCAGCAGTGACCCCGGGCAGGGGAGCTATAGCAATCAGCCCCAGCATTTT.